This T cell receptor (beta chain) was recovered during a study of T cell changes during pregnancy in multiple sclerosis. Germline CDR1 GTSNPN, CDR2 SVGIG (reference sequence). Trimming took 3 bases from V and 5 from J; bases not matched to a gene: 5. CDR3 length equals 14 residues. Some clones are missing from TCRdb's copy, which holds only in-frame ones; the method was immunoSEQ multiplex PCR. Found here are around 80,000 clones, 90% to 95% of them singletons; the top ten hold under 1.2%. The origin of this receptor is a female donor with multiple sclerosis, enrolled in a pregnancy study. The chain uses TRBV30 and TRBJ2-5, with TRBD2 matching 11 bases. Specimen: peripheral blood, collected in the second trimester of pregnancy. The CDR3 spells CAWRPSGRLETQYF. In DNA form, the CDR3 reads TGTGCCTGGAGACCTAGCGGGAGGTTGGAGACCCAGTACTTC.